This T cell receptor (beta chain) is drawn from a study of vaccination and CD4 T cells after COVID-19. This clonotype occurred a few times. Its antigen is currently unknown. Cultured CD4+ T cell DNA was sequenced using the Oncomine TCR Beta short-read assay. TCRdb processed the PCR reads anew with MiXCR; each CDR3 protein has one entry. Counted here are under 4,500 distinct CDR3 sequences, roughly a third occurring once; the ten biggest clones make up less than 30%. Documented treatment: roughly 11-day PBMC culture with coronavirus spike peptide pools or control peptides (ViraFEST assay). The unexposed donor's CD4+ T cells were collected before the COVID-19 pandemic (2011-2018). With approximately 10 ug/ml peptide pools and roughly 10 IU/ml IL-2, PBMCs were cultured at approximately 2 million per well. The TCR sequence derives from a human donor in good health. Sequenced material: CD4+ T cells from blood, cultured in vitro.

CDR3 bases: TGTGCCAGCAGTTTCCAAGACGGGAAACTGTTTTTT. Its translation: CASSFQDGKLFF. V gene TRBV6-5 combines with J gene TRBJ1-4; no firm D call. CDR3 length: 12 amino acids. With 4 bases removed from V and 11 bases from J, the gap between germline ends came to 11 bases. The germline V gene encodes CDR1 MNHEY and CDR2 SVGAGI.